Listed here are 9 T cell receptor beta chains from one sample, sequenced in a study of PD-L1 blockade in urothelial cancer. Time point defined: pretreatment peripheral blood. Repertoires were generated with immunoSEQ multiplex PCR, while TCRdb's copy carries only in-frame clones and drops some. The sample records tens of thousands of clones, roughly 89% being singletons. This specimen consisted of PBMCs, obtained around atezolizumab (anti-PD-L1) treatment. All receptors come from a man aged 55 to 70 with urothelial cancer.

The rearrangement joins TRBV10-3 to TRBJ2-3; 9 nucleotides match TRBD2. With V trimmed by 4 bases and J by 3 bases, 11 bases remained unmatched. CDR1 is ENHRY and CDR2 is SYGVKD in the germline V gene. The CDR3 consists of 17 residues. CDR3 coding DNA: TGTGCCATCAGTGCTGGAAGCGGGAGGAGGGGGACAGATACGCAGTATTTT. Translating it yields CAISAGSGRRGTDTQYF.

The rearrangement uses TRBV7-2 and TRBJ1-3; D perhaps matches TRBD1 (5 bases). This CDR3 has 15 residues. Germline assignment: CDR1 SGHTA and CDR2 FQGNSA. V was shortened by 5 bases and J by 2 bases, with 13 bases between the two germline ends. The CDR3 DNA reads TGTGCCAGCAGCGAACAGACAGCACCTGGAAACACCATATATTTT. It translates to CASSEQTAPGNTIYF.

This clone was seen just once. V is TRBV5-4 and J is TRBJ2-3; D gene uncertain. The ends were cut back, 4 bases at V and 0 bases at J, with 6 bases in the middle. The CDR3 spans 13 residues. CDR1 is SGHNT, CDR2 YYREEE, per germline (reference sequence). The CDR3 is CASSLRSTDTQYF. The CDR3, as DNA: TGTGCCAGCAGCCTTCGGAGCACAGATACGCAGTATTTT.

J is TRBJ2-7 and V is TRBV7-3; maybe TRBD2 (6 bases). Germline values: CDR1 SGHTA, CDR2 FQGTGA. The CDR3 is made up of 13 amino acids. The V end lost 5 bases, the J end lost 6 bases, and 14 bases lay between the germline ends. Here the CDR3 reads CASSVTSTAEQYF. DNA for the CDR3: TGTGCCAGCAGCGTGACTAGTACGGCCGAGCAGTACTTC.

This rearrangement joins TRBV28 to TRBJ2-1; possibly TRBD2 for D (6 bases). The germline V gene encodes CDR1 MDHEN and CDR2 SYDVKM. The V end was cut by 7 bases, the J end by 9 bases, with 16 bases between. The CDR3 is made up of 13 amino acids. CDR3 residues: CASNNGGIGEQFF. In DNA, the CDR3 is TGTGCCAGCAATAATGGAGGGATAGGTGAGCAGTTCTTC.

The rearrangement uses TRBV30 and TRBJ2-7; 9 bases align to TRBD2. The CDR3 is 15 amino acids. Germline trimming cut 2 bases from V and 0 bases from J; bases unmatched to any gene: 5. The germline gives CDR1 GTSNPN, CDR2 SVGIG (reference sequence). CDR3 in amino acids: CAWSNAGGVSYEQYF. The DNA for the CDR3 is TGTGCCTGGAGTAACGCGGGAGGGGTCTCCTACGAGCAGTACTTC.

The J gene is TRBJ1-6, the V gene TRBV6-1; D might be TRBD1 (5 bases). This CDR3 has 15 amino acids. Trimming stripped 6 bases from V and 9 bases from J, with 18 bases between. Germline CDR1 is MNHNS and CDR2 is SASEGT. The CDR3 DNA reads TGTGCCAGCAGATATGACAGTTCCGGGGGTTCACCCCTCCACTTT. It specifies CASRYDSSGGSPLHF.

V usage is TRBV11-3 and J usage is TRBJ2-1, with D tentatively TRBD1 (6 bases). V was shortened by 5 bases and J by 6 bases, with 17 bases between the two germline ends. There are 15 residues in the CDR3. Looked up from germline, CDR1 is SGHNT and CDR2 is YENEEA. For the CDR3, the DNA is TGTGCCAGCAGCCTCCGGGACACGTCCACCAATGAGCAGTTCTTC. Its translation: CASSLRDTSTNEQFF.

The V call is TRBV5-1, the J call TRBJ2-3; 7 bases are shared with TRBD1. The J segment lost 0 bases and the V segment lost 4 bases, leaving 5 bases of the junction unmatched. CDR1 and CDR2 (germline): SGHRS, YFSETQ. The CDR3 is made up of 15 amino acids. CDR3 coding DNA: TGCGCCAGCAGCCGATTGGGACAGAGCACAGATACGCAGTATTTT. It is translated as CASSRLGQSTDTQYF.